Listed here are 15 T cell receptor beta chains from one sample, sequenced in a study of blood T cell repertoires in COVID-19. Generated by immunoSEQ multiplex PCR, the TCRdb table keeps only in-frame clones and is missing some. The table records some 320,000 clones, 90% of them present only once. The sequenced material came from PBMCs or T cells enriched from blood (not recorded which). The receptors were gathered from a woman aged 25 to 39 who had been exposed to COVID-19.

V gene TRBV27 combines with J gene TRBJ2-7, with TRBD1 matching over 9 bases. The CDR3 covers 14 residues. Per the germline V gene, CDR1 is MNHEY and CDR2 is SMNVEV (reference sequence). V lost 6 bases to trimming and J lost 2 bases; unmatched junction nucleotides: 5. CDR3 sequence: CASSTTGGTYEQYF. For the CDR3, the DNA is TGTGCCAGCAGCACGACAGGGGGAACCTACGAGCAGTACTTC.

This clone was detected once. V is TRBV5-1 and J is TRBJ1-2, with 8 bases identical to TRBD1. CDR1 is SGHRS, CDR2 YFSETQ, per germline. The CDR3 runs 15 residues. V lost 0 bases and J lost 7; bases outside the gene matches: 8. The CDR3 protein is CASSLDRGDVGGYTF. The CDR3 nucleotides read TGCGCCAGCAGCTTGGACAGGGGGGATGTAGGTGGCTACACCTTC.

The gene calls are TRBV6-5 and TRBJ2-4; 9 bases fit TRBD1. CDR3 length: 15 amino acids. V shed 6 bases and J 1 base; nucleotides not matched to a gene: 4. Germline CDR1 and CDR2: MNHEY and SVGAGI. As DNA, the CDR3 is TGTGCCAGCAGACCACAGGGGGCGGCCAAAAACATTCAGTACTTC. This translates into CASRPQGAAKNIQYF.

This clone is a singleton in its sample. The V call is TRBV5-4, the J call TRBJ2-2; unclear D gene. This CDR3 is 15 amino acids long. Germline CDR1 SGHNT, CDR2 YYREEE (reference sequence). Trimming stripped 6 bases from V and 6 bases from J, with 18 bases between. DNA for the CDR3: TGTGCCAGCACGAACGGCCCCGGTAGCCCCGGGGAGCTGTTTTTT. It translates to CASTNGPGSPGELFF.

This clone was detected only once. The chain carries TRBV18 and TRBJ2-1, with 7 bases aligning to TRBD2. This CDR3 is built from 12 residues. V dropped 6 bases and J dropped 13; count of bases not matched to a gene: 9. Germline values: CDR1 KGHSH, CDR2 LQKENI. The CDR3 here is CASSPAGGSQFF. The CDR3 bases are TGTGCCAGCTCGCCTGCCGGGGGGTCTCAGTTCTTC.

At least ten counts were recorded for this clone. The V call is TRBV9, the J call TRBJ1-1, with 8 positions matching TRBD1. CDR3 length: 16 amino acids. CDR1 and CDR2 (germline): SGDLS, YYNGEE. V dropped 4 bases and J dropped 1; count of bases not matched to a gene: 9. The CDR3: CASSPIPGQENTEAFF. CDR3 nucleotides: TGTGCCAGCAGCCCTATCCCGGGACAGGAGAACACTGAAGCTTTCTTT. The entire variable domain, with the rest obtained from reference TRBV9 and TRBJ1-1, is as follows: DSGVTQTPKHLITATGQRVTLRCSPRSGDLSVYWYQQSLDQGLQFLIQYYNGEERAKGNILERFSAQQFPDLHSELNLSSLELGDSALYFCASSPIPGQENTEAFFGQGTRLTVV.

The chain joins TRBV9 to TRBJ2-1; perhaps TRBD1 as D (5 bases). This CDR3 comprises 15 residues. The ends were cut back, 4 bases at V and 3 bases at J, with 14 bases in the middle. Per germline, CDR1 SGDLS and CDR2 YYNGEE. The CDR3: CASSPQTVLYNEQFF. DNA for the CDR3: TGTGCCAGCAGCCCCCAGACAGTGCTCTACAATGAGCAGTTCTTC. The full variable domain, rest sourced from reference TRBV9 and TRBJ2-1, is DSGVTQTPKHLITATGQRVTLRCSPRSGDLSVYWYQQSLDQGLQFLIQYYNGEERAKGNILERFSAQQFPDLHSELNLSSLELGDSALYFCASSPQTVLYNEQFFGPGTRLTVL.

The chain carries TRBV18 and TRBJ2-3, with D unclear. V was shortened by 4 bases and J by 5 bases, with 19 bases between the two germline ends. This CDR3 is 16 amino acids long. CDR1 and CDR2 (germline): KGHSH, LQKENI. The CDR3 DNA is TGTGCCAGCTCACAGTCCGTTCAGTGGTCGGGAGATACGCAGTATTTT. Protein sequence: CASSQSVQWSGDTQYF.

The V call is TRBV29-1, the J call TRBJ1-2, with TRBD1 matching 9 bases. The ends lost 4 bases at V and 2 bases at J; junction bases unmatched: 5. The germline CDR1 and CDR2 sequences are SQVTM and ANQGSEA. This CDR3 is 14 amino acids long. CDR3 DNA: TGCAGCGTTGGAGACAGGGGGAGGAACTATGGCTACACCTTC. Protein product: CSVGDRGRNYGYTF. Variable domain in full (rest from reference TRBV29-1 and TRBJ1-2): SAVISQKPSRDICQRGTSLTIQCQVDSQVTMMFWYRQQPGQSLTLIATANQGSEATYESGFVIDKFPISRPNLTFSTLTVSNMSPEDSSIYLCSVGDRGRNYGYTFGSGTRLTVV.

The CDR3 sequence is CASSWEDTPEAFF. The CDR3 nucleotides read TGCGCCAGCAGCTGGGAGGATACTCCTGAAGCTTTCTTT. The V and J genes are TRBV5-1 and TRBJ1-1; D is undetermined. V lost 3 bases, J lost 6 bases, and 12 bases lay in between. There are 13 residues in the CDR3. Germline-derived CDR1 and CDR2 are SGHRS and YFSETQ.

DNA for the CDR3: TGTGCCAGCAGCCAAGGCCTCACCCGGAGGGGCTACACCTTC. Its translation: CASSQGLTRRGYTF. This chain connects TRBV3-1 (or the pseudogene TRBV3-2) to TRBJ1-2; D remains ambiguous. V lost 1 base, J lost 8 bases, and 14 bases lay in between. Per germline, CDR1 LGHDT and CDR2 YNNKEL (reference sequence). CDR3 size: 14 residues.

In its sample, this clone was seen a few times. V gene TRBV12-3 or TRBV12-4 combines with J gene TRBJ1-1, with D unclear. The V end was cut by 5 bases, the J end by 7 bases, with 11 bases between. This CDR3 is 12 amino acids long. The CDR3 reads CASSTGLNEAFF. The CDR3 DNA reads TGTGCCAGCAGTACCGGACTTAATGAAGCTTTCTTT.

V gene TRBV15 combines with J gene TRBJ2-7, with a possible D match to TRBD1 (6 bases). Trimming left V 5 bases short and J 2 bases short, with 10 bases between. The CDR3 consists of 13 residues. Germline V CDR1 and CDR2: LNHNV, YYDKDF (reference sequence). The CDR3 region is CATSVRTAYEQYF. CDR3 sequence (DNA): TGTGCCACCAGCGTAAGGACAGCCTACGAGCAGTACTTC.

This chain links TRBV2 with TRBJ2-5; tentative D call: TRBD2 (7 bases). The V and J ends lost 6 bases and 5 bases respectively, with 22 bases between them. This CDR3 has 16 residues. Germline CDR1 reads SNHLY; CDR2 reads FYNNEI. DNA for the CDR3: TGTGCCAGCAGGGGCGGGGGCGCATCTAGTTGGGAGACCCAGTACTTC. Its protein product is CASRGGGASSWETQYF. The full variable domain, rest sourced from reference TRBV2 and TRBJ2-5, is EPEVTQTPSHQVTQMGQEVILRCVPISNHLYFYWYRQILGQKVEFLVSFYNNEISEKSEIFDDQFSVERPDGSNFTLKIRSTKLEDSAMYFCASRGGGASSWETQYFGPGTRLLVL.

This chain connects TRBV19 to TRBJ1-1, with TRBD1 matching over 7 bases. Germline V lookup: CDR1 LNHDA, CDR2 SQIVND (reference sequence). V lost 3 bases to trimming and J lost 1 base; unmatched junction nucleotides: 2. This CDR3 is 14 amino acids long. The CDR3 sequence is CASSIGTANTEAFF. As DNA, the CDR3 is TGTGCCAGTAGTATTGGGACAGCGAACACTGAAGCTTTCTTT. The full variable domain, rest sourced from reference TRBV19 and TRBJ1-1, is DGGITQSPKYLFRKEGQNVTLSCEQNLNHDAMYWYRQDPGQGLRLIYYSQIVNDFQKGDIAEGYSVSREKKESFPLTVTSAQKNPTAFYLCASSIGTANTEAFFGQGTRLTVV.